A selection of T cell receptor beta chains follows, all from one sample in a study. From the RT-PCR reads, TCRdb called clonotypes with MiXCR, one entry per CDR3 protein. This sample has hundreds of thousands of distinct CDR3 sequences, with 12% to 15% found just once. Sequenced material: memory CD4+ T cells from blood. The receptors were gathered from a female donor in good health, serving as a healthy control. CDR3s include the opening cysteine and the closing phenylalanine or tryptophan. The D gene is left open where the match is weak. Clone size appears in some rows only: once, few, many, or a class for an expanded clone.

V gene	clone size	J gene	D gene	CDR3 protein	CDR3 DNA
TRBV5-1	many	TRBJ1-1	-	CASSLDGRKNTEAFF	TGCGCCAGCAGCTTGGATGGCAGAAAGAACACTGAAGCTTTCTTT
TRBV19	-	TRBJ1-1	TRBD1	CASNQGATNTEAFF	TGTGCCAGTAATCAGGGGGCCACGAACACTGAAGCTTTCTTT
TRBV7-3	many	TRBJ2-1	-	CASSPNGLAWQFF	TGTGCCAGCAGCCCCAACGGGCTAGCTTGGCAGTTCTTC
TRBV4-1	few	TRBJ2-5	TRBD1	CASSPADRQETQYF	TGCGCCAGCAGCCCTGCGGACAGGCAAGAGACCCAGTACTTC
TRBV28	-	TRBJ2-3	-	CASGTREVTQYF	TGTGCCAGCGGCACCCGAGAGGTTACGCAGTATTTT
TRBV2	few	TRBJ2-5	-	CATRDGTGQETQYF	TGTGCCACCCGGGACGGGACTGGCCAAGAGACCCAGTACTTC
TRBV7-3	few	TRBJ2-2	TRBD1	CASSLLGQGSHGELFF	TGTGCCAGCAGCTTACTGGGACAGGGTAGTCACGGGGAGCTGTTTTTT
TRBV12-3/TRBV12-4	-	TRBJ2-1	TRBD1	CASSLRGGTGSSHNEQFF	TGTGCCAGCAGTTTGCGAGGTGGGACAGGGTCCTCACACAATGAGCAGTTCTTC
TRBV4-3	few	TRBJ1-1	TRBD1	CASSQESGGVINTEAFF	TGCGCCAGCAGCCAGGAGTCAGGGGGCGTTATAAACACTGAAGCTTTCTTT
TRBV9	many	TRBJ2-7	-	CASSVGMRGGRSSYEQYF	TGTGCCAGCAGCGTAGGGATGAGGGGGGGCAGGTCGAGCTACGAGCAGTACTTC
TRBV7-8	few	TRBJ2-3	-	CASRPRSSGTDTQYF	TGTGCCAGCAGGCCTCGATCGTCCGGCACAGATACGCAGTATTTT
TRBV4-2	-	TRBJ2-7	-	CASSQESGPFKQYF	TGTGCCAGCAGCCAAGAAAGCGGGCCCTTCAAGCAGTACTTC
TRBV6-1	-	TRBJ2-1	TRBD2	CASSGTSGSSLTRRFF	TGTGCCAGCAGCGGGACTAGCGGGAGCTCCCTCACACGGCGGTTCTTC
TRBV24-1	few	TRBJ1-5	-	CATSDPTGRGQPQHF	TGTGCCACCAGTGACCCCACAGGGCGAGGTCAGCCCCAGCATTTT
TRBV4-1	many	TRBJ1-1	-	CASRRGDQAAGEAFF	TGCGCCAGCCGGAGGGGGGACCAAGCGGCTGGTGAAGCTTTCTTT
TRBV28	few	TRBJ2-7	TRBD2	CASSRLAGGLLGEQYF	TGTGCCAGCAGTCGACTAGCGGGAGGTCTTCTTGGCGAGCAGTACTTC
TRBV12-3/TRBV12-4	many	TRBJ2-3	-	CATAARGSSTDTQYF	TGTGCCACCGCAGCTCGGGGGTCTAGCACAGATACGCAGTATTTT
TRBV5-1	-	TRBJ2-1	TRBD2	CASSILAGGPNEQFF	TGCGCCAGCAGCATACTAGCGGGAGGCCCGAATGAGCAGTTCTTC
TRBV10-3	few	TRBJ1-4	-	CAISETNLEKLFF	TGTGCCATCAGTGAAACCAATCTTGAAAAACTGTTTTTT
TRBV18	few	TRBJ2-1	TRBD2	CATNGAGGDNEQFF	TGTGCCACCAACGGGGCGGGAGGGGACAATGAGCAGTTCTTC
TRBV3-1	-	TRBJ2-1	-	CASSQARGHQQFF	TGTGCCAGCAGCCAAGCGAGAGGGCATCAGCAGTTCTTC
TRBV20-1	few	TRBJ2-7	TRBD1	CSASLKAGQGAEQYF	TGCAGTGCTAGTCTAAAAGCGGGACAGGGAGCCGAGCAGTACTTC
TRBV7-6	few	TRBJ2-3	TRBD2	CASSQDNPGTRSLDTQYF	TGTGCCAGCAGCCAGGATAATCCAGGGACTAGGTCCTTAGATACGCAGTATTTT
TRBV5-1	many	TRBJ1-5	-	CASSLRGLGNQPQHF	TGCGCCAGCAGCTTGCGCGGGTTGGGCAATCAGCCCCAGCATTTT
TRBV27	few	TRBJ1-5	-	CASSLGPQGLSNQPQHF	TGTGCCAGCAGTTTGGGACCACAGGGCCTTAGCAATCAGCCCCAGCATTTT
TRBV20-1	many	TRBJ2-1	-	CSARDGTYNEQFF	TGCAGTGCCAGAGACGGTACCTACAATGAGCAGTTCTTC
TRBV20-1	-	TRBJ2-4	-	CSARDVGEAKNIQYF	TGCAGTGCTAGAGATGTAGGAGAGGCGAAAAACATTCAGTACTTC
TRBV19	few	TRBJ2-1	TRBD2	CASSLREGRGRDEQFF	TGTGCCAGTAGTCTCCGGGAAGGGAGGGGTCGAGATGAGCAGTTCTTC
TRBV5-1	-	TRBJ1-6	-	CASNEGGNSPLHF	TGCGCCAGCAACGAAGGGGGGAATTCACCCCTCCACTTT
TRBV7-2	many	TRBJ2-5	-	CASSLSFSGGVETQYF	TGTGCCAGCAGCTTAAGTTTTTCTGGGGGCGTGGAGACCCAGTACTTC
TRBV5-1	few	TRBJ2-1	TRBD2	CASSYRLAGEQMVRGNEQFF	TGCGCCAGCAGCTATCGACTAGCGGGAGAACAAATGGTGAGAGGGAATGAGCAGTTCTTC
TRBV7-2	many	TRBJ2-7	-	CASSLGPGLDSDEQYF	TGTGCCAGCAGCTTAGGGCCGGGGTTAGATAGCGACGAGCAGTACTTC
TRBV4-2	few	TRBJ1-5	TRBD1	CASSQADREGNQPQHF	TGTGCCAGCAGCCAAGCCGACAGGGAGGGCAATCAGCCCCAGCATTTT
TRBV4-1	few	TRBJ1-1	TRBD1	CASSLGPGQEYTEAFF	TGCGCCAGCAGCCTTGGCCCCGGACAGGAGTACACTGAAGCTTTCTTT
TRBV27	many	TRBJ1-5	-	CASRATGGHQPQHF	TGTGCCAGCAGGGCGACAGGCGGGCACCAGCCCCAGCATTTT
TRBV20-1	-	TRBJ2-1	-	CSASLQHNEQFF	TGCAGTGCTAGTTTACAGCACAATGAGCAGTTCTTC
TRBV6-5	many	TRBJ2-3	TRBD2	CASSYPGLAGGIDTQYF	TGTGCCAGCAGTTACCCGGGGCTAGCGGGAGGGATAGATACGCAGTATTTT